This entry is about one T cell receptor beta chain. What it recognizes is unknown. This sample stems from a study of cytomegalovirus exposure and HLA in healthy donors. Study background: A prior analysis found roughly 110 million unique TCR beta sequences from 150 million to 200 million T cells. Study-wide results and caveats: One variant, a missense change in DCLRE1C, was linked in a later analysis to TCR beta V- and J-gene trimming. An analysis was carried out later, and it reportedly showed fewer N-insertions in an Asian-associated ancestry cluster than the approximately 710-donor mean.

The PCR employed 60 Vbeta primers together with 13 Jbeta primers. Method: immunoSEQ multiplex PCR; TCRdb's copy keeps in-frame clones and lacks some. The sample has roughly 200,000 clones, around 82% seen once; the top ten hold 2% to 2.5%. The CDR3 runs 12 residues. CDR1 is SGHNT and CDR2 is YYREEE in the germline V gene (reference sequence). V was pared by 2 bases and J by 5 bases, with 7 bases between. The origin of this receptor is a man aged 55-75 years in good health and CMV-seronegative. The rearrangement links TRBV5-4 to TRBJ2-5; no clear D gene. Sequencing used PBMCs. CDR3 sequence (DNA): TGTGCCAGCAGCTTACCCCGGGAGACCCAGTACTTC. It yields the protein CASSLPRETQYF.